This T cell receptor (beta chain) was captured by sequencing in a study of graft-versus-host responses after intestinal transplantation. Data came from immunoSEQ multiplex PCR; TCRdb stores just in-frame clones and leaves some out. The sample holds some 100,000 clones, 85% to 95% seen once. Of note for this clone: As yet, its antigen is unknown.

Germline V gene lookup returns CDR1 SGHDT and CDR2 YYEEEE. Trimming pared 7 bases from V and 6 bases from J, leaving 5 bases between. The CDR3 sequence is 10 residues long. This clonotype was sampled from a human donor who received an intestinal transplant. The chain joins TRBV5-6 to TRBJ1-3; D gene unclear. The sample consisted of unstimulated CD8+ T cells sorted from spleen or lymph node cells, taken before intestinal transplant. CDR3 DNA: TGTGCCAGCGGCAAAAACACCATATATTTT. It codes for CASGKNTIYF.